This T cell receptor (beta chain) emerged from a study of human T cells and chemical hapten exposure. Study summary: Upper-back patches of 0.01% DPC were read at 6 days.

Time point defined: pre-sensitization, week 0. Noted treatment: therapeutic diphenylcyclopropenone sensitization with weekly scalp DPC. Using its own MiXCR run on the RACE reads, TCRdb lists one record per CDR3 protein. The sample consists of almost 40,000 distinct CDR3 sequences, 6% to 9.5% of them appearing once. Germline-derived CDR1 and CDR2 are MNHEY and SMNVEV (reference sequence). The CDR3 spans 15 residues. V lost 9 bases and J lost 6, with 18 bases in between. This clonotype was found many times. Antigen: not known. Regarding the study as a whole: Expanded TCRs made up significantly more big CDR3 similarity clusters than controls did.

The specimen was whole blood, collected in connection with sensitization to the hapten diphenylcyclopropenone (DPC). The TCR originated in a woman aged 50 to 60 with alopecia areata. Some clones in this sample may be carry-over from other donors' samples. V gene TRBV27 combines with J gene TRBJ1-6; D may be TRBD1 (6 bases). In DNA form, the CDR3 reads TGTGCCAGTACCCCCGCGGGACAACCTAATTCACCCCTCCACTTT. This translates into CASTPAGQPNSPLHF.